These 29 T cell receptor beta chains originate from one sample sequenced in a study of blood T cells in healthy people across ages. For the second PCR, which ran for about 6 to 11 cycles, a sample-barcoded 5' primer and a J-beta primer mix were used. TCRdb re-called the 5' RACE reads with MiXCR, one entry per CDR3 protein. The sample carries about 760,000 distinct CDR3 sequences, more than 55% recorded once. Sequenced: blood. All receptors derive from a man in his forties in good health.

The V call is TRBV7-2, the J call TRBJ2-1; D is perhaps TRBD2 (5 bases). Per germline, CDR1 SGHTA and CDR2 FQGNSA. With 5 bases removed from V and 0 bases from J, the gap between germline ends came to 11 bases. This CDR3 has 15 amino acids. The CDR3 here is CASSVVGSSYNEQFF. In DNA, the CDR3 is TGTGCCAGCAGCGTTGTTGGGAGCTCCTACAATGAGCAGTTCTTC.

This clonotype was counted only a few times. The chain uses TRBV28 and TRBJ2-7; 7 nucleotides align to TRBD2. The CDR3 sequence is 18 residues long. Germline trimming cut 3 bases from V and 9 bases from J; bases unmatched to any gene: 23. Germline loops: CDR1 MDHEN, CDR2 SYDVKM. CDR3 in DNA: TGTGCCAGCAGTTTTATTCGAGTAGCGGGCCTTCCAAATAGCGGGCAGTACTTC. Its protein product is CASSFIRVAGLPNSGQYF.

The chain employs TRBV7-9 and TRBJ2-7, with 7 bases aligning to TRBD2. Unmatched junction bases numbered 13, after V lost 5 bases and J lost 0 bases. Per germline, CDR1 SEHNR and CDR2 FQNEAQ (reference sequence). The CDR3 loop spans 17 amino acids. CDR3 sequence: CASSVKAGLESSYEQYF. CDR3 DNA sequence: TGTGCCAGCAGCGTAAAAGCGGGATTGGAGAGCTCCTACGAGCAGTACTTC.

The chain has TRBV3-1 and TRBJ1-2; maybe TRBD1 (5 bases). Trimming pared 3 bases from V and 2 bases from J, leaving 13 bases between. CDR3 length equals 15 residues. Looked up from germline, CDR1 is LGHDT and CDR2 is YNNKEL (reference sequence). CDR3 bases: TGTGCCAGCAGCCAGGGGACGATGATCAACTATGGCTACACCTTC. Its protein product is CASSQGTMINYGYTF.

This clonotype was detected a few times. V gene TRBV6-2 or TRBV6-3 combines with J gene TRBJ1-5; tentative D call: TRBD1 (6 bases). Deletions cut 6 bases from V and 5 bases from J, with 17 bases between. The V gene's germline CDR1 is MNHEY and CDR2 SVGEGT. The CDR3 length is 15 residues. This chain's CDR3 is CASRDSFDFYQPQHF. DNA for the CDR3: TGTGCCAGCAGGGACAGCTTCGATTTTTATCAGCCCCAGCATTTT.

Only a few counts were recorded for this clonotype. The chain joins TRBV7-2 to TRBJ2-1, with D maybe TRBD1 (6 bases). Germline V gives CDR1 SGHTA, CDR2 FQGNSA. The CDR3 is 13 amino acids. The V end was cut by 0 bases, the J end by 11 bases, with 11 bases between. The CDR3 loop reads CASSLATQGKQFF. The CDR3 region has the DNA TGTGCCAGCAGCTTAGCGACACAGGGTAAGCAGTTCTTC.

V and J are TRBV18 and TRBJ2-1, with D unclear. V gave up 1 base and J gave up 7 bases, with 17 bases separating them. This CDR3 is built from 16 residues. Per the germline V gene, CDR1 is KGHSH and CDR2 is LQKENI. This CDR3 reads CASSPRNPVEGNEQFF. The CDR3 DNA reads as TGTGCCAGCTCACCACGAAACCCGGTAGAAGGGAATGAGCAGTTCTTC.

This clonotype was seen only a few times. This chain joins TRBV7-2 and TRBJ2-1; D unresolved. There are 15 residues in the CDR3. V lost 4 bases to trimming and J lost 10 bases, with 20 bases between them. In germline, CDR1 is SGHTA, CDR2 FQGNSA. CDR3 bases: TGTGCCAGCAGCTATACAACCACCGGCCCCTTCGAGCAGTTCTTC. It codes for CASSYTTTGPFEQFF.

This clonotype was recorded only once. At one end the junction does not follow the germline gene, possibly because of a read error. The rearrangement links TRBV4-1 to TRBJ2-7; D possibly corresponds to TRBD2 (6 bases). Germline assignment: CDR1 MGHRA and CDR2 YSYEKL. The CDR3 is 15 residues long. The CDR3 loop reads CAGSRIAESSYEQYF. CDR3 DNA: TGCGCCGGCAGCCGAATAGCGGAAAGCTCCTACGAGCAGTACTTC.

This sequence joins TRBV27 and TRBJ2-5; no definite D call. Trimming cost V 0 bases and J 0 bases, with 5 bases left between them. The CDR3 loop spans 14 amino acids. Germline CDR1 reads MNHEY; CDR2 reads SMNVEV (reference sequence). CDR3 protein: CASSLSGYQETQYF. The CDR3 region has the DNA TGTGCCAGCAGTTTATCTGGATACCAAGAGACCCAGTACTTC.

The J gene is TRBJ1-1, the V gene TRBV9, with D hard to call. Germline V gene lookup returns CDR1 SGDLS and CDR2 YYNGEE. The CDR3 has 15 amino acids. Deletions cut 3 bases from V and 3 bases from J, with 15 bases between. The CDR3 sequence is CASSAQFSDDTEAFF. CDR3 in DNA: TGTGCCAGCAGCGCCCAGTTCTCTGACGACACTGAAGCTTTCTTT.

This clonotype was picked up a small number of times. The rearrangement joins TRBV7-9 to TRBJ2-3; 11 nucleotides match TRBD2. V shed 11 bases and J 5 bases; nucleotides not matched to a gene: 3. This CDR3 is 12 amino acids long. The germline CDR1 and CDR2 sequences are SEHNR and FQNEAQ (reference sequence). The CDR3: CALSGGGDTQYF. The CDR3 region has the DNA TGTGCCCTTAGCGGGGGGGGAGATACGCAGTATTTT.

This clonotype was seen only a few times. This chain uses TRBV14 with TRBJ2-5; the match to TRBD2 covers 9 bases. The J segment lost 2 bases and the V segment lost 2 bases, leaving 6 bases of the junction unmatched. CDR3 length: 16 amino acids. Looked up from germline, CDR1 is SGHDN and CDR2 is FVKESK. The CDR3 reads CASSQRLAAIQETQYF. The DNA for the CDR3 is TGTGCCAGCAGCCAAAGACTAGCGGCCATTCAAGAGACCCAGTACTTC. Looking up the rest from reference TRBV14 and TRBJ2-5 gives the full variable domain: EAGVTQFPSHSVIEKGQTVTLRCDPISGHDNLYWYRRVMGKEIKFLLHFVKESKQDESGMPNNRFLAERTGGTYSTLKVQPAELEDSGVYFCASSQRLAAIQETQYFGPGTRLLVL.

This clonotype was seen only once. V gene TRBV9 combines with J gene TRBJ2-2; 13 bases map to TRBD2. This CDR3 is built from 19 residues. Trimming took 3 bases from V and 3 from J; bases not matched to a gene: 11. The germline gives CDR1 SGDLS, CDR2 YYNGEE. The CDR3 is CASSGARGLAGPDTGELFF. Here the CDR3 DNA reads TGTGCCAGCAGCGGCGCAAGGGGACTAGCGGGGCCCGACACCGGGGAGCTGTTTTTT. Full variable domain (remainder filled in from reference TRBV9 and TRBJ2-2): DSGVTQTPKHLITATGQRVTLRCSPRSGDLSVYWYQQSLDQGLQFLIQYYNGEERAKGNILERFSAQQFPDLHSELNLSSLELGDSALYFCASSGARGLAGPDTGELFFGEGSRLTVL.

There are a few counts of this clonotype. Here the CDR3 reads CASKTIGSKNIQYF. The CDR3 DNA is TGTGCCAGCAAAACCATTGGGTCCAAAAACATTCAGTACTTC. The rearrangement joins TRBV12-3 or TRBV12-4 to TRBJ2-7; D uncertain. The end of the DNA aligns better with TRBJ2-4, so the J call may be wrong. The CDR3 sequence is 14 residues long.

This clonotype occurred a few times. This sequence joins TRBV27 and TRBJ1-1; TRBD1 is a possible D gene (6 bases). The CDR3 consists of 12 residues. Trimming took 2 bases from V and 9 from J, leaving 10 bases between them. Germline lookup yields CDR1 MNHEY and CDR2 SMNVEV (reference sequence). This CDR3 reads CASSLLGGKAFF. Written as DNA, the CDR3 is TGTGCCAGCAGTTTACTTGGGGGCAAAGCTTTCTTT.

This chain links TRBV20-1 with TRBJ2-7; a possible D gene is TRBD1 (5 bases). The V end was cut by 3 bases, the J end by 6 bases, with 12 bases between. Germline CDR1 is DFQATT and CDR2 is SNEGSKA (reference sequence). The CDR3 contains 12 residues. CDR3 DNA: TGCAGTGCTAGGACCTGGGGCCGCGAGCAGTACTTC. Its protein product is CSARTWGREQYF.

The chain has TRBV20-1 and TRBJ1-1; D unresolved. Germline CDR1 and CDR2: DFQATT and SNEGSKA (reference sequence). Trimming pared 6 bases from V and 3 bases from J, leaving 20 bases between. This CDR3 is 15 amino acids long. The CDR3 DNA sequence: TGCAGTGCGGCGGGCGAAAAGGGTACCGACACTGAAGCTTTCTTT. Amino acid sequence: CSAAGEKGTDTEAFF.

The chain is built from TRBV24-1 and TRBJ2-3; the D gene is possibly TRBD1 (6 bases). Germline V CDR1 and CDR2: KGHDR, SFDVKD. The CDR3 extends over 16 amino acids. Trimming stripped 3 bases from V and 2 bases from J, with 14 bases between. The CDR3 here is CATSDASQGITDTQYF. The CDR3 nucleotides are TGTGCCACCAGTGATGCCTCTCAGGGGATCACAGATACGCAGTATTTT.

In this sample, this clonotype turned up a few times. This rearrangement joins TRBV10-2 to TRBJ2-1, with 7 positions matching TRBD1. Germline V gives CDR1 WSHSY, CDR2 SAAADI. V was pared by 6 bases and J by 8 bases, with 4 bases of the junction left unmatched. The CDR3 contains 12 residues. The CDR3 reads CASRKDRDEQFF. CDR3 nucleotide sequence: TGCGCCAGCAGGAAAGACAGGGATGAGCAGTTCTTC.

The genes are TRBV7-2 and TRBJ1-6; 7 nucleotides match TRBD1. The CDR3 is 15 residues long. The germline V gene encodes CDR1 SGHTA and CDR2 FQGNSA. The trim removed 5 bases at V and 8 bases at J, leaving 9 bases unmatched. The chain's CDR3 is CASSLGGWSDSPLHF. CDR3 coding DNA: TGTGCCAGCAGCCTAGGGGGCTGGTCGGATTCACCCCTCCACTTT.

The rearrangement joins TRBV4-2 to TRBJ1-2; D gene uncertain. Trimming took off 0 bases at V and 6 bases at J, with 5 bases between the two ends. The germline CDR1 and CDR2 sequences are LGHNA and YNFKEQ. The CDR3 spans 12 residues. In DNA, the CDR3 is TGTGCCAGCAGCCAAGATCCCCATGGCTACACCTTC. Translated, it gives CASSQDPHGYTF.

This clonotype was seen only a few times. As DNA, the CDR3 is TGTGCCAGCAGCCTCACCCCCCACGAGCAGTACTTC. It encodes CASSLTPHEQYF. The chain recombines TRBV7-8 with TRBJ2-7, with D uncertain. This CDR3 region has 12 residues. Germline CDR1 and CDR2: SGHVS and FQNEAQ. V shed 5 bases and J shed 5 bases, with 10 bases lying between them.

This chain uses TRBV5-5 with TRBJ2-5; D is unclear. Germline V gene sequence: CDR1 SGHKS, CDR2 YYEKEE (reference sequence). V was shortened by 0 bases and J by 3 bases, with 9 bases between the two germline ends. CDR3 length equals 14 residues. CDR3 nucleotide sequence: TGTGCCAGCAGCTTGGAAAGTTGGGAAGAGACCCAGTACTTC. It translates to CASSLESWEETQYF. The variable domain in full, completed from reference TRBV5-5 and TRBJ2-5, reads DAGVTQSPTHLIKTRGQQVTLRCSPISGHKSVSWYQQVLGQGPQFIFQYYEKEERGRGNFPDRFSARQFPNYSSELNVNALLLGDSALYLCASSLESWEETQYFGPGTRLLVL.

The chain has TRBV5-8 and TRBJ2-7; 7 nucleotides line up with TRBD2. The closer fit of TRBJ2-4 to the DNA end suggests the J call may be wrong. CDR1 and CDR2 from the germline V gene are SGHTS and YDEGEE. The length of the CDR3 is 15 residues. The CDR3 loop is CASRSHTGTTNIQYF. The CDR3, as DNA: TGTGCCAGCAGGTCGCACACCGGGACTACGAACATTCAGTACTTC.

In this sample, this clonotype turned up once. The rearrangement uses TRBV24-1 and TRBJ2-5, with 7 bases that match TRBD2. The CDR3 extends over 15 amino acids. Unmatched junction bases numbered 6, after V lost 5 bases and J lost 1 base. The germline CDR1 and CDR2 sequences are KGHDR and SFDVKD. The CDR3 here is CATSAGLGIQETQYF. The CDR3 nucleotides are TGTGCCACCAGTGCCGGACTAGGGATCCAAGAGACCCAGTACTTC.

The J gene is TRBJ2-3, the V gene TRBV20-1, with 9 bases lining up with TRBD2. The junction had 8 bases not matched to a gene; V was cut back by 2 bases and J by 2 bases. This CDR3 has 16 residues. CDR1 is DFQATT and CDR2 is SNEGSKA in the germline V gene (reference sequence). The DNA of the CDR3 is TGCAGTGCTAGATTGACTGGCGGGGGGGACACAGATACGCAGTATTTT. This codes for CSARLTGGGDTDTQYF.

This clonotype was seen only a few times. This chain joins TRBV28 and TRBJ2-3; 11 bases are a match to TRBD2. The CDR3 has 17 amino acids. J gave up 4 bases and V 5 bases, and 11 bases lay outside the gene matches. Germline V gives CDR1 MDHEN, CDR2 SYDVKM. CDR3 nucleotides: TGTGCCAGCAGTCGTGACCCCTTAGCGGGAGGGCCAGATACGCAGTATTTT. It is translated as CASSRDPLAGGPDTQYF.

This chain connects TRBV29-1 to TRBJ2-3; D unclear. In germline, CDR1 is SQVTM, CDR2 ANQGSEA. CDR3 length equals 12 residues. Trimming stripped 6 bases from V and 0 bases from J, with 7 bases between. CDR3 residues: CSVETSTDTQYF. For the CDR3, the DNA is TGCAGCGTGGAGACTAGCACAGATACGCAGTATTTT.